Following are 16 T cell receptor beta chains from one sample sequenced in a study of blood T cell repertoires in COVID-19. Using immunoSEQ multiplex PCR, the repertoire was profiled, and TCRdb retains in-frame clones only, with some absent. The sample has 99,000 or so clones; about 75% are singletons. The sequencing sample was made of peripheral blood. The origin of the receptors is a woman in her 70s with acute or convalescent COVID-19.

The chain uses TRBV7-6 and TRBJ1-2; 9 nucleotides align to TRBD1. Germline V gives CDR1 SGHVS, CDR2 FNYEAQ. V trimming: 0 bases; J trimming: 13 bases; junction bases outside the gene matches: 6. The CDR3 sequence is 13 residues long. CDR3 loop: CASSLAAGQGCTF. The CDR3 DNA reads as TGTGCCAGCAGCTTAGCGGCCGGACAGGGGTGCACCTTC.

In its sample, this clone was seen once. This chain uses TRBV13 with TRBJ2-3; D possibly corresponds to TRBD1 (7 bases). V lost 0 bases to trimming and J lost 4 bases, with 11 bases between them. The CDR3 covers 15 residues. Germline CDR1 and CDR2: PRHDT and FYEKMQ (reference sequence). CDR3 loop: CASSLGFRGADTQYF. The DNA for the CDR3 is TGTGCCAGCAGCTTAGGATTCAGGGGGGCAGATACGCAGTATTTT.

In nucleotides, the CDR3 is TGTGCCAGCAGTGGACAAGAAGAGGGCTACACCTTC. Protein product: CASSGQEEGYTF. This chain uses TRBV6-6 with TRBJ1-2; perhaps TRBD1 as D (5 bases). This CDR3 region has 12 residues. V lost 5 bases and J lost 8, with 12 bases in between. CDR1 MNHNY and CDR2 SVGAGI come from the germline V gene (reference sequence).

The J gene is TRBJ2-3, the V gene TRBV10-3; D perhaps matches TRBD1 (6 bases). This CDR3 is 14 amino acids long. The germline V and J ends were trimmed by 2 bases and 6 bases, with 12 bases remaining between them. CDR1 is ENHRY and CDR2 is SYGVKD in the germline V gene. The CDR3 region is CAISETHRDDTQYF. CDR3 DNA: TGTGCCATCAGTGAGACCCACAGGGATGATACGCAGTATTTT.

This clone occurred a few times. The chain combines TRBV6-5 with TRBJ1-1; D uncertain. This CDR3 spans 14 amino acids. Germline CDR1 reads MNHEY; CDR2 reads SVGAGI. V was shortened by 8 bases and J by 2 bases, with 15 bases between the two germline ends. CDR3 protein: CASVFSGLNTEAFF. CDR3 coding DNA: TGTGCCAGCGTGTTTAGCGGGCTCAACACTGAAGCTTTCTTT.

The gene calls are TRBV5-1 and TRBJ1-1; TRBD1 aligns across 7 bases. The CDR3 length is 13 residues. Germline CDR1 SGHRS, CDR2 YFSETQ. V shed 4 bases, J shed 7 bases, and the junction held 7 bases outside the gene matches. The CDR3 is CASSLRDSFEAFF. CDR3 coding DNA: TGCGCCAGCAGCCTAAGGGACAGCTTTGAAGCTTTCTTT.

The chain couples TRBV6-2 or TRBV6-3 to TRBJ1-1; D is unclear. CDR1 and CDR2 from the germline V gene are MNHEY and SVGEGT. V was shortened by 4 bases and J by 0 bases, with 12 bases between the two germline ends. The CDR3 is 15 residues long. The CDR3 DNA reads TGTGCCAGCAGTTCTCACGGGGAGATGAACACTGAAGCTTTCTTT. It specifies CASSSHGEMNTEAFF.

This chain links TRBV7-9 with TRBJ1-1; D gene ambiguous. The CDR3 runs 13 residues. The V gene lost 1 base and the J gene lost 3 bases, with 6 bases spanning the gap. Germline assignment: CDR1 SEHNR and CDR2 FQNEAQ (reference sequence). The CDR3 protein is CASSLVVDTEAFF. CDR3 DNA: TGTGCCAGCAGCTTAGTAGTTGACACTGAAGCTTTCTTT. The variable domain in full, completed from reference TRBV7-9 and TRBJ1-1, reads DTGVSQNPRHKITKRGQNVTFRCDPISEHNRLYWYRQTLGQGPEFLTYFQNEAQLEKSRLLSDRFSAERPKGSFSTLEIQRTEQGDSAMYLCASSLVVDTEAFFGQGTRLTVV.

V gene TRBV30 combines with J gene TRBJ1-6; D call uncertain. The germline V and J ends were trimmed by 0 bases and 8 bases, with 5 bases remaining between them. Germline-derived CDR1 and CDR2 are GTSNPN and SVGIG (reference sequence). The CDR3 is 12 amino acids. CDR3 coding DNA: TGTGCCTGGAGTGTAGCGGATTCACCCCTCCACTTT. Its translation is CAWSVADSPLHF.

The sample holds one count of this clone. V and J are TRBV10-1 and TRBJ2-2; 9 nucleotides agree with TRBD1. V trimming: 6 bases; J trimming: 1 base; junction bases outside the gene matches: 3. Germline CDR1 and CDR2: WNHNN and SYGVQD (reference sequence). The CDR3 is 15 amino acids. CDR3 sequence: CASSRDRENTGELFF. In DNA, the CDR3 is TGCGCCAGCAGCCGGGACAGGGAGAACACCGGGGAGCTGTTTTTT.

This rearrangement joins TRBV24-1 to TRBJ2-7, with 8 bases that match TRBD2. Per germline, CDR1 KGHDR and CDR2 SFDVKD. The V and J ends lost 10 bases and 6 bases, in that order; junction bases with no gene match: 16. The CDR3 is 15 residues long. This CDR3 is CATSDSGANTLEQYF. As DNA, the CDR3 is TGTGCCACGTCCGATAGCGGGGCCAATACTCTCGAGCAGTACTTC.

CDR3 sequence: CASSVTHQETQYF. As DNA, the CDR3 is TGTGCCAGCAGCGTCACACACCAAGAGACCCAGTACTTC. The chain has TRBV5-6 and TRBJ2-5; D gene unclear. Trimming removed 4 bases from V and 0 bases from J, with 7 bases in between. The germline CDR1 and CDR2 sequences are SGHDT and YYEEEE. The CDR3 runs to 13 residues.

This chain joins TRBV18 and TRBJ1-5; D gene unclear. The germline V and J ends were trimmed by 3 bases and 3 bases, with 9 bases remaining between them. CDR1 KGHSH and CDR2 LQKENI come from the germline V gene. This CDR3 spans 14 amino acids. The CDR3 loop reads CASSPSGPNQPQHF. The DNA of the CDR3 is TGTGCCAGCTCACCCAGCGGCCCCAATCAGCCCCAGCATTTT.

The chain links TRBV5-1 to TRBJ2-2; D is unresolved. There are 16 residues in the CDR3. Germline CDR1 is SGHRS and CDR2 is YFSETQ. Trimming took 0 bases from V and 1 from J, leaving 10 bases between them. CDR3 residues: CASSLEVAGNTGELFF. DNA for the CDR3: TGCGCCAGCAGCTTGGAGGTGGCAGGGAACACCGGGGAGCTGTTTTTT.

This rearrangement joins TRBV7-8 to TRBJ2-7; D is unresolved. CDR3 length: 13 residues. Deletions cut 2 bases from V and 3 bases from J, with 8 bases between. Germline CDR1 and CDR2: SGHVS and FQNEAQ. The CDR3 region has the DNA TGTGCCAGCAGCTTACTTAGACACTACGAGCAGTACTTC. This gives the protein CASSLLRHYEQYF.

The V gene is TRBV21-1, the J gene TRBJ2-2; the table's D gene call, TRBD2, was not cross checked with the DNA. TRBV21-1 represents a pseudogene. The CDR3 covers 18 residues. In DNA form, the CDR3 reads TGTGCCAGCAGCACGGAGCCGGGCGGGACGGCGAACACCGGGGAGCTGTTTTTT. This translates into CASSTEPGGTANTGELFF.